This T cell receptor beta chain was captured in a study of response to subunit inactivated influenza vaccine. Of note for this clonotype: Its specificity is not known.

Trimming removed 6 bases at V and 0 bases at J, with 8 bases between. There are 13 residues in the CDR3. TCRdb reprocessed the RT-PCR reads via MiXCR and lists one record per CDR3 protein. The table lists 150,000 or so distinct CDR3 sequences, around 10% of them singletons. Notes on the study in general: There was a suggestion from the authors that each seasonal influenza vaccination recruits few new T cells.

The sequence came from a man aged 50-75 years who received an inactivated influenza vaccine. Specimen: CD8+ T cells sorted from PBMCs, collected around 25 months after vaccination. V is TRBV12-3 or TRBV12-4 and J is TRBJ1-2; D gene uncertain. The CDR3 DNA follows: TGTGCCAGCAGCAGCCCTGCTAACTATGGCTACACCTTC. It yields the protein CASSSPANYGYTF.